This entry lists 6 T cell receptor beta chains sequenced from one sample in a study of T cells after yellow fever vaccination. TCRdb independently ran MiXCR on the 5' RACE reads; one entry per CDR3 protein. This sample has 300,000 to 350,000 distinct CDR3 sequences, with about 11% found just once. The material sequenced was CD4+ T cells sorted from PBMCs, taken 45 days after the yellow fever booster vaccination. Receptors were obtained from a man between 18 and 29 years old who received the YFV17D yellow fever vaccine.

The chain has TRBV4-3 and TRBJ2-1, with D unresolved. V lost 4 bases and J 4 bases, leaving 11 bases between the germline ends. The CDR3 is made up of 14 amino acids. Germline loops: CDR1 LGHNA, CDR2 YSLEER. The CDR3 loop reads CASSRSAVYNEQFF. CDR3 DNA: TGCGCCAGCAGCCGCTCGGCAGTATACAATGAGCAGTTCTTC.

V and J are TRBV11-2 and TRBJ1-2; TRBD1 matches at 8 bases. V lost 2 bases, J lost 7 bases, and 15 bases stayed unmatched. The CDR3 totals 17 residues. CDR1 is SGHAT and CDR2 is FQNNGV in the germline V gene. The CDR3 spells CASSLTPGTGFTGGYTF. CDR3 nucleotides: TGTGCCAGCAGCTTAACCCCCGGGACAGGCTTTACCGGTGGCTACACCTTC.

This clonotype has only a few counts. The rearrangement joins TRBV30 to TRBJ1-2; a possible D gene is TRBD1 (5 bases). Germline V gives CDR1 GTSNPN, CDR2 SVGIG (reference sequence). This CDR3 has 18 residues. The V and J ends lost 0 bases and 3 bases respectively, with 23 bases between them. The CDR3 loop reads CAWSVLGEFTRKDYGYTF. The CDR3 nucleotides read TGTGCCTGGAGTGTACTGGGGGAATTTACCAGGAAGGACTATGGCTACACCTTC.

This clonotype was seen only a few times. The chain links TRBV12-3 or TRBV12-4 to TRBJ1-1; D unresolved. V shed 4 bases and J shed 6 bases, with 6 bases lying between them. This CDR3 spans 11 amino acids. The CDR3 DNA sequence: TGTGCCAGCAGTTCATTGGCTGAAGCTTTCTTT. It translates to CASSSLAEAFF.

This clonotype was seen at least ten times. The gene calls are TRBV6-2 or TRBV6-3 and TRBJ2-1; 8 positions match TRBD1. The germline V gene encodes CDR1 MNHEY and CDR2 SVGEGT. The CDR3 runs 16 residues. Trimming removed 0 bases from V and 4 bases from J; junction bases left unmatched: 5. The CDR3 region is CASSYSSDRGYNEQFF. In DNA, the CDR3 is TGTGCCAGCAGTTACTCGAGCGACAGGGGTTACAATGAGCAGTTCTTC.

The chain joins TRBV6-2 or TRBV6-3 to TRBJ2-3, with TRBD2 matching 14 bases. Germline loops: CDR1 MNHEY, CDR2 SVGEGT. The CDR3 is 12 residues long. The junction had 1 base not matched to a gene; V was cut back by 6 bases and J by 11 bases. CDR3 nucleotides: TGTGCCAGCAGAGGACTAGCGGGGGGGCAGTATTTT. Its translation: CASRGLAGGQYF.